Below, 20 T cell receptor beta chains from the same sample are listed, as sequenced in a study of CD8+ T cells in alopecia areata. Documented treatment: oral pan-JAK inhibitor, 5-10 mg twice daily. The authors extracted RNA and reverse transcribed it into cDNA as the sequencing template. The assay was immunoSEQ multiplex PCR, and TCRdb's table has in-frame clones only and misses some. The sample records some 200,000 clones, 50% to 70% being singletons. The specimen comprised CD4+ T cells sorted from blood, sampled at week 4, from a patient treated with tofacitinib. Receptors were obtained from a human donor with alopecia areata.

The DNA of the CDR3 is TGTGCCAGCAGCCCGGCAGTAAACTATGGCTACACCTTC. It encodes CASSPAVNYGYTF. This chain joins TRBV14 and TRBJ1-2, with no clear D. The V end was cut by 4 bases, the J end by 2 bases, with 8 bases between. The CDR3 sequence is 13 residues long. CDR1 and CDR2 (germline): SGHDN, FVKESK.

V and J are TRBV5-1 and TRBJ1-1; D not certain. V was clipped by 4 bases and J by 1 base, with 14 bases between them. Per germline, CDR1 SGHRS and CDR2 YFSETQ. CDR3 size: 15 residues. The CDR3: CASSELQARNTEAFF. The CDR3 DNA reads as TGCGCCAGCAGCGAACTCCAGGCCAGGAACACTGAAGCTTTCTTT.

This chain connects TRBV5-1 to TRBJ1-2; D is unresolved. Germline V gene sequence: CDR1 SGHRS, CDR2 YFSETQ. The CDR3 is made up of 13 amino acids. V was clipped by 10 bases and J by 0 bases, with 13 bases between them. Here the CDR3 reads CASQTSPNYGYTF. The DNA for the CDR3 is TGCGCCTCCCAAACATCCCCTAACTATGGCTACACCTTC.

The rearrangement joins TRBV5-1 to TRBJ2-1, with TRBD2 matching over 8 bases. The germline V gene has CDR1 SGHRS and CDR2 YFSETQ. Unmatched junction bases numbered 10, after V lost 3 bases and J lost 5 bases. The length of the CDR3 is 16 residues. The CDR3 nucleotides read TGCGCCAGCAGCTCGGGCGGGACTAGGAACGACAATGAGCAGTTCTTC. Translating gives CASSSGGTRNDNEQFF.

The genes are TRBV5-1 and TRBJ1-2; TRBD1 aligns across 9 bases. There are 13 residues in the CDR3. The ends lost 5 bases at V and 4 bases at J; junction bases unmatched: 3. CDR1 and CDR2 from the germline V gene are SGHRS and YFSETQ. The CDR3 sequence is CASSPDRGYGYTF. The CDR3 DNA sequence: TGCGCCAGCAGTCCGGACAGGGGCTATGGCTACACCTTC.

The gene calls are TRBV10-3 and TRBJ1-6; 8 nucleotides agree with TRBD1. The ends lost 6 bases at V and 10 bases at J; junction bases unmatched: 5. The CDR3 covers 13 residues. Germline V gene sequence: CDR1 ENHRY, CDR2 SYGVKD. CDR3 DNA sequence: TGTGCCATCAGGGACAGGGAAAGGTCACCCCTCCACTTT. It is translated as CAIRDRERSPLHF.

The chain combines TRBV12-5 with TRBJ1-5, with no clear D. The CDR3 totals 12 residues. Trimming left V 1 base short and J 9 bases short, with 7 bases between. Germline CDR1 and CDR2: LGHNT and FRNRAP. CDR3 nucleotide sequence: TGTGCTAGTGGTTTGGCCGCCGGGCCCCAGCATTTT. It yields the protein CASGLAAGPQHF.

This chain links TRBV4-3 with TRBJ1-2; D not resolved. The CDR3 extends over 16 amino acids. The V gene's germline CDR1 is LGHNA and CDR2 YSLEER. V was trimmed by 1 base and J by 2 bases, leaving 14 bases between them. The CDR3 DNA reads as TGCGCCAGCAGCCAAGGACGGCCTGATCAAAACTATGGCTACACCTTC. This translates into CASSQGRPDQNYGYTF.

This clone was counted a few times. In DNA form, the CDR3 reads TGTGCCAGCAGCGCGCAGGGCTACGAGCAGTACTTC. The encoded protein is CASSAQGYEQYF. The gene calls are TRBV7-9 and TRBJ2-7; D may be TRBD1 (5 bases). The CDR3 extends over 12 amino acids. V dropped 5 bases and J dropped 3 bases, with 8 bases sitting between them. The V gene's germline CDR1 is SEHNR and CDR2 FQNEAQ (reference sequence).

This clone came up a few times. The chain employs TRBV23-1 and TRBJ1-2; 7 bases agree with TRBD1. TRBV23-1 is an ORF, with its function uncertain. The length of the CDR3 is 14 residues. J was trimmed by 3 bases and V by 3 bases; bases with no gene match: 4. The CDR3 region is CASSHPDRDYGYTF. The CDR3 coding sequence is TGCGCCAGCAGTCATCCCGACAGGGACTATGGCTACACCTTC.

The rearrangement uses TRBV5-6 and TRBJ1-1, with D hard to call. Deletions cut 0 bases from V and 1 base from J, with 7 bases between. Germline CDR1 SGHDT, CDR2 YYEEEE. The CDR3 spans 14 residues. CDR3 DNA: TGTGCCAGCAGCTTGGCACACCGGAACACTGAAGCTTTCTTT. Its translation: CASSLAHRNTEAFF.

The genes are TRBV29-1 and TRBJ1-1; unclear D gene. Germline CDR1 reads SQVTM; CDR2 reads ANQGSEA. V gave up 3 bases and J gave up 7 bases, with 9 bases separating them. The CDR3 covers 11 residues. The CDR3 DNA sequence: TGCAGCGTTGATTACAGTAATGAAGCTTTCTTT. Translated: CSVDYSNEAFF.

CDR3 residues: CASSYTKNQPQHF. DNA for the CDR3: TGTGCCAGCAGTTACACGAAAAATCAGCCCCAGCATTTT. The V call is TRBV6-6, the J call TRBJ1-5; D gene uncertain. V lost 2 bases and J lost 4, with 6 bases in between. Germline V gene lookup returns CDR1 MNHNY and CDR2 SVGAGI (reference sequence). The CDR3 is 13 residues long.

The rearrangement uses TRBV2 and TRBJ2-6; 9 bases fit TRBD1. The CDR3 is made up of 21 amino acids. V lost 3 bases, J lost 4 bases, and 19 bases stayed unmatched. Germline CDR1 SNHLY, CDR2 FYNNEI. Written as DNA, the CDR3 is TGTGCCAGCAGTGAGTTCCTACCTAACAACAGGGGGCCCTCCGGGGCCAACGTCCTGACTTTC. It is translated as CASSEFLPNNRGPSGANVLTF.

V and J are TRBV12-5 and TRBJ1-2, with 11 positions matching TRBD1. CDR3 size: 17 residues. The germline V gene encodes CDR1 LGHNT and CDR2 FRNRAP. The V segment lost 0 bases and the J segment 4 bases; nucleotides outside the gene matches: 7. CDR3 sequence (DNA): TGTGCTAGTGGTTTGGTACAGGACAGGGGGCGAGTCTATGGCTACACCTTC. Its protein is CASGLVQDRGRVYGYTF.

The gene calls are TRBV29-1 and TRBJ1-2; possible D gene TRBD1, 6 bases. Per the germline V gene, CDR1 is SQVTM and CDR2 is ANQGSEA. The CDR3 runs to 12 residues. Trimming cost V 6 bases and J 4 bases, with 12 bases left between them. CDR3 DNA: TGCAGCGTCCCACAGGGACTCTATGGCTACACCTTC. Amino acid sequence: CSVPQGLYGYTF. The full variable domain, with the rest looked up from reference TRBV29-1 and TRBJ1-2, is SAVISQKPSRDICQRGTSLTIQCQVDSQVTMMFWYRQQPGQSLTLIATANQGSEATYESGFVIDKFPISRPNLTFSTLTVSNMSPEDSSIYLCSVPQGLYGYTFGSGTRLTVV.

The CDR3 region is CATSSGQGPYGYTF. DNA of the CDR3: TGTGCCACCAGCAGCGGACAGGGTCCCTATGGCTACACCTTC. This rearrangement joins TRBV15 to TRBJ1-2; 8 nucleotides line up with TRBD1. The CDR3 runs to 14 residues. The J segment lost 4 bases and the V segment lost 3 bases, leaving 4 bases of the junction unmatched. Germline V gene data show CDR1 as LNHNV and CDR2 as YYDKDF (reference sequence). The variable domain in full, completed from reference TRBV15 and TRBJ1-2, reads DAMVIQNPRYQVTQFGKPVTLSCSQTLNHNVMYWYQQKSSQAPKLLFHYYDKDFNNEADTPDNFQSRRPNTSFCFLDIRSPGLGDTAMYLCATSSGQGPYGYTFGSGTRLTVV.

This clone appeared many times. V is TRBV5-5 and J is TRBJ2-3, with 12 positions matching TRBD2. The ends lost 1 base at V and 1 base at J; junction bases unmatched: 1. This CDR3 spans 16 amino acids. The V gene's germline CDR1 is SGHKS and CDR2 YYEKEE (reference sequence). CDR3 amino acids: CASSLLAGGRTDTQYF. CDR3 DNA sequence: TGTGCCAGCAGCTTGCTAGCGGGGGGGCGCACAGATACGCAGTATTTT.

The rearrangement links TRBV6-1 to TRBJ2-3; no clear D. Germline CDR1 and CDR2: MNHNS and SASEGT. This CDR3 is built from 14 residues. The V and J ends lost 7 bases and 2 bases respectively, with 13 bases between them. CDR3 in amino acids: CASTQRSNTDTQYF. The CDR3 DNA is TGTGCCAGCACCCAACGGAGTAACACAGATACGCAGTATTTT.

This clone has a handful of counts. V and J are TRBV7-2 and TRBJ2-3; the D is unclear. The CDR3 contains 12 residues. From germline, CDR1 is SGHTA and CDR2 FQGNSA. The V gene lost 2 bases and the J gene lost 6 bases, with 6 bases spanning the gap. CDR3 sequence: CASSLLEDTQYF. The CDR3 bases are TGTGCCAGCAGCTTACTAGAGGATACGCAGTATTTT.